This T cell receptor beta chain was identified in a study of regulatory T cells in long-lasting Graves disease. Germline V gives CDR1 SGHDT, CDR2 YYEEEE. The CDR3 sequence is 14 residues long. Unmatched junction bases numbered 4, after V lost 2 bases and J lost 2 bases. This clonotype was picked up many times. Time point defined: newly diagnosed GD, antithyroid drugs for less than 3 months. PBMC-extracted RNA yielded the TCR library. It was an endocrinology department in Xi'an, China, that provided the patients. Both iRepertoire HTBI primers and Arm-PCR of CDR3 regions were used to build the TCR beta libraries. In the authors' methods: Among the samples, 60 or so TRBV and some 13 TRBJ segments were identified. TCRdb itself ran the multiplex PCR reads through MiXCR, one entry per CDR3 protein. These V and J calls originate from TCRdb's pipeline instead of the authors' own analysis. The sample comprises roughly 400,000 distinct CDR3 sequences, approximately 16% of which are singletons, and about 25% rests with the top ten.

These data also formed part of another study, on T cells in Graves' hyperthyroidism and ophthalmopathy. That paper adds: A first-round RT-PCR of the TCR CDR3 used the HTBI primer set.

The chain joins TRBV5-6 to TRBJ2-7, with TRBD2 matching 7 bases. The material was peripheral blood mononuclear cells (PBMCs), obtained at new diagnosis, from a patient treated with antithyroid drugs. The clonotype was recovered from a woman aged 18-29 years with Graves disease. The CDR3 protein is CASSLAGGAYEQYF. CDR3 sequence (DNA): TGTGCCAGCAGCTTAGCTGGGGGGGCCTACGAGCAGTACTTC.